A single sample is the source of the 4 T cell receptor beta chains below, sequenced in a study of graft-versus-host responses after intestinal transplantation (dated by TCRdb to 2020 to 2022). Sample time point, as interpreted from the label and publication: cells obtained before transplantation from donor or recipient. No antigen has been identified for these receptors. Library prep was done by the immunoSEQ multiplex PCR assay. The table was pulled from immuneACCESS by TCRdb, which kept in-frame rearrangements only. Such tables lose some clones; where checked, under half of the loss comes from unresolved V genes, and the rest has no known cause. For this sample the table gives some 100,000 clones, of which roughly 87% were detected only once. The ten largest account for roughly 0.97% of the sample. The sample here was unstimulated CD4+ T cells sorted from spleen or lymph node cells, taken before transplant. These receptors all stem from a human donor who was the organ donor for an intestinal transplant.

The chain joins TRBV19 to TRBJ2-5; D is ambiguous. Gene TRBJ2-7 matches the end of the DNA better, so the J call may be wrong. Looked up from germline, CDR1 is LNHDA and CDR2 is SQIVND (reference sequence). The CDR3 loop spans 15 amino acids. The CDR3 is CASSFGWMSSYEQYF. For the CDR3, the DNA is TGTGCCAGTAGTTTCGGATGGATGTCCTCCTACGAGCAGTACTTC.

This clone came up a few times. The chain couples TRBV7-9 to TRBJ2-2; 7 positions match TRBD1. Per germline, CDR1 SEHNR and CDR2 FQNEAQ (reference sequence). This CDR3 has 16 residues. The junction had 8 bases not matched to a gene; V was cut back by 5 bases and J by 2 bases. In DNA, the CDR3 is TGTGCCAGCAGCAATGAAAGGGGGCGCAACACCGGGGAGCTGTTTTTT. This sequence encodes CASSNERGRNTGELFF.

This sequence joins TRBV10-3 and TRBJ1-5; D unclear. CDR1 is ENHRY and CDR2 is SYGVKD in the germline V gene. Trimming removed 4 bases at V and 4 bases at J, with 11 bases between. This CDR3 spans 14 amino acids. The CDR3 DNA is TGTGCCATCAGTGGATCAGAAGTGAATCAGCCCCAGCATTTT. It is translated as CAISGSEVNQPQHF.

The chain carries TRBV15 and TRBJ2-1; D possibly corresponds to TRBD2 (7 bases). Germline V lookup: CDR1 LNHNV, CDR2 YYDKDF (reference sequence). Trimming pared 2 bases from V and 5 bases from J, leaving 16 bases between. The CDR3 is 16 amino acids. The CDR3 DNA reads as TGTGCCACCAGCAGATTAGGGGGGGAGGTCGACAATGAGCAGTTCTTC. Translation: CATSRLGGEVDNEQFF. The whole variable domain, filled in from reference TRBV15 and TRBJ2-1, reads DAMVIQNPRYQVTQFGKPVTLSCSQTLNHNVMYWYQQKSSQAPKLLFHYYDKDFNNEADTPDNFQSRRPNTSFCFLDIRSPGLGDTAMYLCATSRLGGEVDNEQFFGPGTRLTVL.